Each of the 32 T cell receptor beta chains below was sequenced from the same sample in a study of cytomegalovirus exposure and HLA in healthy donors. Primers included in the PCR were 60 Vbeta and 13 Jbeta primers. Using immunoSEQ multiplex PCR, the repertoire was profiled, and TCRdb retains in-frame clones only, with some absent. This sample has roughly 190,000 clones, with roughly 68% found just once. Specimen: PBMCs. These receptors came from a young woman in good health and CMV-seronegative.

The rearrangement joins TRBV19 to TRBJ2-1; the match to TRBD2 covers 8 bases. This CDR3 comprises 15 residues. Germline V gives CDR1 LNHDA, CDR2 SQIVND (reference sequence). Germline trimming cut 2 bases from V and 6 bases from J; bases unmatched to any gene: 6. Here the CDR3 DNA reads TGTGCCAGTAGTATAAAAGGTCGGGGGGGCAATGAGCAGTTCTTC. Its translation: CASSIKGRGGNEQFF.

The gene calls are TRBV7-8 and TRBJ2-1; 10 positions match TRBD2. V dropped 1 base and J dropped 6; count of bases not matched to a gene: 15. Germline V gives CDR1 SGHVS, CDR2 FQNEAQ. This CDR3 has 19 amino acids. DNA of the CDR3: TGTGCCAGCAGCTTAGTGGGTTGGGGGGCTAGCGGGAGACTCAATGAGCAGTTCTTC. Protein product: CASSLVGWGASGRLNEQFF. The complete variable domain, with remaining parts taken from reference TRBV7-8 and TRBJ2-1, reads GAGVSQSPRYKVAKRGQDVALRCDPISGHVSLFWYQQALGQGPEFLTYFQNEAQLDKSGLPSDRFFAERPEGSVSTLKIQRTQQEDSAVYLCASSLVGWGASGRLNEQFFGPGTRLTVL.

This clone turned up a few times. The chain carries TRBV19 and TRBJ2-1, with 7 bases identical to TRBD1. The J segment lost 3 bases and the V segment lost 5 bases, leaving 4 bases of the junction unmatched. This CDR3 contains 14 residues. Germline V gene sequence: CDR1 LNHDA, CDR2 SQIVND (reference sequence). This chain's CDR3 is CASSGTGDYNEQFF. CDR3 DNA: TGTGCCAGTAGTGGCACAGGGGACTACAATGAGCAGTTCTTC.

This chain links TRBV4-1 with TRBJ2-3; TRBD1 aligns across 7 bases. Germline V gene data show CDR1 as MGHRA and CDR2 as YSYEKL. V shed 3 bases and J 1 base; nucleotides not matched to a gene: 7. This CDR3 region has 16 residues. As DNA, the CDR3 is TGCGCCAGCAGCCAGGGCTACAGGGGCGGCACAGATACGCAGTATTTT. Translated: CASSQGYRGGTDTQYF.

The chain combines TRBV5-4 with TRBJ1-1; D is possibly TRBD1 (5 bases). The V end was cut by 7 bases, the J end by 0 bases, with 13 bases between. This CDR3 contains 14 residues. The V gene's germline CDR1 is SGHNT and CDR2 YYREEE (reference sequence). The CDR3 spells CASGSGGVNTEAFF. As DNA, the CDR3 is TGTGCCAGCGGGTCGGGGGGAGTGAACACTGAAGCTTTCTTT.

The V call is TRBV6-6, the J call TRBJ2-1, with TRBD2 identical over 8 bases. The CDR3 runs to 13 residues. The V gene end was trimmed by 9 bases and the J gene end by 5 bases; junction bases not matched to a gene: 6. CDR1 MNHNY and CDR2 SVGAGI come from the germline V gene (reference sequence). Here the CDR3 DNA reads TGTGCCAGTCACAGCGGGAGTAACAATGAGCAGTTCTTC. The encoded protein is CASHSGSNNEQFF.

This clone was detected once. V usage is TRBV10-2 and J usage is TRBJ1-2, with D possibly matching TRBD1 (6 bases). V gave up 4 bases and J gave up 4 bases, with 10 bases separating them. From germline, CDR1 is WSHSY and CDR2 SAAADI. The CDR3 runs to 13 residues. CDR3 region: CASSGGGGYGYTF. Written as DNA, the CDR3 is TGCGCCAGCAGTGGGGGGGGCGGCTATGGCTACACCTTC.

The CDR3 DNA sequence: TGTGCCAGCAGCTTCCGACAGGGGAGTAATGAGCAGTTCTTC. Translating it yields CASSFRQGSNEQFF. J is TRBJ2-1 and V is TRBV7-8; TRBD1 agrees at 8 bases. Germline V CDR1 and CDR2: SGHVS, FQNEAQ. The V segment lost 3 bases and the J segment 7 bases; nucleotides outside the gene matches: 5. The CDR3 loop spans 14 amino acids.

This chain connects TRBV5-1 to TRBJ1-5; D is possibly TRBD1 (5 bases). Trimming removed 2 bases from V and 7 bases from J, with 10 bases in between. Germline V gives CDR1 SGHRS, CDR2 YFSETQ. The CDR3 runs 13 residues. The CDR3, as DNA: TGCGCCAGCAGCTTAGAGGGGAGGCAGCCCCAGCATTTT. Its translation is CASSLEGRQPQHF. Based on the CDR3 plus reference TRBV5-1 and TRBJ1-5, the full variable domain is KAGVTQTPRYLIKTRGQQVTLSCSPISGHRSVSWYQQTPGQGLQFLFEYFSETQRNKGNFPGRFSGRQFSNSRSEMNVSTLELGDSALYLCASSLEGRQPQHFGDGTRLSIL.

This clone was recorded many times. The chain links TRBV2 to TRBJ1-4; a weak D match, TRBD1 (6 bases). The V end was cut by 7 bases, the J end by 2 bases, with 17 bases between. Germline V gene data show CDR1 as SNHLY and CDR2 as FYNNEI. This CDR3 is built from 16 residues. The CDR3 DNA reads as TGTGCCAGCACTCAAGGACAGAGTAGGACTAATGAAAAACTGTTTTTT. This codes for CASTQGQSRTNEKLFF.

The rearrangement joins TRBV28 to TRBJ1-6; 10 bases are a match to TRBD1. The trim removed 5 bases at V and 8 bases at J, leaving 12 bases unmatched. The CDR3 extends over 17 amino acids. Germline V lookup: CDR1 MDHEN, CDR2 SYDVKM. The chain's CDR3 is CASSLPGQGTVDSPLHF. The CDR3 coding sequence is TGTGCCAGCAGTCTACCGGGACAGGGGACGGTGGATTCACCCCTCCACTTT.

This chain joins TRBV5-4 and TRBJ2-7; TRBD2 agrees at 10 bases. J gave up 3 bases and V 2 bases, and 2 bases lay outside the gene matches. Germline V gene lookup returns CDR1 SGHNT and CDR2 YYREEE (reference sequence). The CDR3 runs 14 residues. The CDR3 protein is CASSLQREGYEQYF. CDR3 nucleotides: TGTGCCAGCAGCTTACAGCGGGAGGGCTACGAGCAGTACTTC. Full variable domain (remainder filled in from reference TRBV5-4 and TRBJ2-7): ETGVTQSPTHLIKTRGQQVTLRCSSQSGHNTVSWYQQALGQGPQFIFQYYREEENGRGNFPPRFSGLQFPNYSSELNVNALELDDSALYLCASSLQREGYEQYFGPGTRLTVT.

V is TRBV7-8 and J is TRBJ2-1; a weak D match, TRBD2 (5 bases). Trimming removed 0 bases from V and 10 bases from J, with 10 bases in between. Per germline, CDR1 SGHVS and CDR2 FQNEAQ. There are 13 residues in the CDR3. The CDR3 DNA reads TGTGCCAGCAGCTTAGCGCCTAGCAGCGAGCAGTTCTTC. As protein: CASSLAPSSEQFF.

This chain connects TRBV29-1 to TRBJ1-2; D unclear. CDR3 length equals 12 residues. Trimming removed 2 bases at V and 4 bases at J, with 8 bases between. Germline CDR1 is SQVTM and CDR2 is ANQGSEA. The CDR3 nucleotides are TGCAGCGTTGAACAGGAATTCTATGGCTACACCTTC. Protein product: CSVEQEFYGYTF. Supplemented by reference TRBV29-1 and TRBJ1-2, the full variable domain reads SAVISQKPSRDICQRGTSLTIQCQVDSQVTMMFWYRQQPGQSLTLIATANQGSEATYESGFVIDKFPISRPNLTFSTLTVSNMSPEDSSIYLCSVEQEFYGYTFGSGTRLTVV.

This sequence joins TRBV27 and TRBJ1-6; D remains unclear. Germline V gives CDR1 MNHEY, CDR2 SMNVEV (reference sequence). Trimming left V 4 bases short and J 7 bases short, with 8 bases between. This CDR3 comprises 13 residues. The CDR3 spells CASSSEFNSPLHF. CDR3 coding DNA: TGTGCCAGCAGTTCAGAATTCAATTCACCCCTCCACTTT.

This clone was picked up one time. The CDR3 spells CASSLGLAGNTGELFF. The CDR3 DNA follows: TGCGCCAGCAGCTTGGGGCTAGCAGGAAACACCGGGGAGCTGTTTTTT. V is TRBV5-1 and J is TRBJ2-2; maybe TRBD2 (5 bases). CDR1 is SGHRS and CDR2 is YFSETQ in the germline V gene. The V and J ends lost 0 bases and 2 bases respectively, with 11 bases between them. The length of the CDR3 is 16 residues. Based on the CDR3 plus reference TRBV5-1 and TRBJ2-2, the full variable domain is KAGVTQTPRYLIKTRGQQVTLSCSPISGHRSVSWYQQTPGQGLQFLFEYFSETQRNKGNFPGRFSGRQFSNSRSEMNVSTLELGDSALYLCASSLGLAGNTGELFFGEGSRLTVL.

V usage is TRBV13 and J usage is TRBJ2-7; 8 nucleotides match TRBD1. This CDR3 is built from 14 residues. CDR1 is PRHDT and CDR2 is FYEKMQ in the germline V gene (reference sequence). Trimming cost V 5 bases and J 6 bases; bases outside gene matches: 9. The CDR3 bases are TGTGCCAGCAGCGCCGGAGACAGGGGTGGCGAGCAGTACTTC. The encoded protein is CASSAGDRGGEQYF.

The rearrangement uses TRBV7-2 and TRBJ1-1; 7 bases are shared with TRBD1. Looked up from germline, CDR1 is SGHTA and CDR2 is FQGNSA. The CDR3 has 17 amino acids. With 3 bases clipped from V and 0 bases from J, the junction kept 10 bases outside the gene matches. For the CDR3, the DNA is TGTGCCAGCAGCTTGCTAGACAGGGCACCGATGAACACTGAAGCTTTCTTT. Translation gives CASSLLDRAPMNTEAFF.

This clone occurred a few times. The rearrangement uses TRBV19 and TRBJ2-7, with TRBD2 identical over 7 bases. V shed 8 bases and J 3 bases; nucleotides not matched to a gene: 10. CDR3 size: 14 residues. Germline CDR1 and CDR2: LNHDA and SQIVND (reference sequence). The DNA for the CDR3 is TGTGCCAGTCGCCGGTGGGGAGGGGACTACGAGCAGTACTTC. Residues: CASRRWGGDYEQYF.

This chain connects TRBV7-9 to TRBJ1-3, with no clear D. V shed 2 bases and J shed 0 bases, with 5 bases lying between them. The germline CDR1 and CDR2 sequences are SEHNR and FQNEAQ (reference sequence). This CDR3 is 14 amino acids long. CDR3 nucleotide sequence: TGTGCCAGCAGCTTACCCTACTCTGGAAACACCATATATTTT. It yields the protein CASSLPYSGNTIYF.

The chain carries TRBV29-1 and TRBJ2-7, with 7 bases identical to TRBD1. The germline gives CDR1 SQVTM, CDR2 ANQGSEA. The CDR3 covers 15 residues. The J segment lost 3 bases and the V segment lost 6 bases, leaving 14 bases of the junction unmatched. The CDR3 sequence is CSVASGRGLDYEQYF. As DNA, the CDR3 is TGCAGCGTCGCGTCGGGCAGGGGGTTGGACTACGAGCAGTACTTC.

The rearrangement uses TRBV29-1 and TRBJ2-7; 7 bases fit TRBD1. V was pared by 7 bases and J by 0 bases, with 9 bases of the junction left unmatched. Germline V gene lookup returns CDR1 SQVTM and CDR2 ANQGSEA. This CDR3 has 14 residues. The DNA of the CDR3 is TGCAGCGCCCTGGGACAGCCCCGCTCCTACGAGCAGTACTTC. It codes for CSALGQPRSYEQYF.

V is TRBV7-9 and J is TRBJ2-3; D ambiguous. CDR3 length equals 14 residues. V dropped 5 bases and J dropped 8 bases, with 17 bases sitting between them. CDR1 is SEHNR, CDR2 FQNEAQ, per germline (reference sequence). DNA of the CDR3: TGTGCCAGCAGCCAAAGTGCCCCGGTAGTTACGCAGTATTTT. It specifies CASSQSAPVVTQYF.

The chain combines TRBV7-2 with TRBJ2-1; 9 positions agree with TRBD2. Per the germline V gene, CDR1 is SGHTA and CDR2 is FQGNSA. The V segment lost 3 bases and the J segment 8 bases; nucleotides outside the gene matches: 5. The CDR3 runs 14 residues. The CDR3 DNA sequence: TGTGCCAGCAGCTTCTATAGCGGGAGCTATGAGCAGTTCTTC. Its translation is CASSFYSGSYEQFF.

The genes are TRBV7-2 and TRBJ2-7, with TRBD2 matching over 8 bases. Unmatched junction bases numbered 5, after V lost 5 bases and J lost 2 bases. The CDR3 has 14 residues. CDR1 and CDR2 from the germline V gene are SGHTA and FQGNSA. CDR3 coding DNA: TGTGCCAGCAGCCCCGGGAGGGTCGCCTACGAGCAGTACTTC. Translation: CASSPGRVAYEQYF. Full variable domain (missing parts from reference TRBV7-2 and TRBJ2-7): GAGVSQSPSNKVTEKGKDVELRCDPISGHTALYWYRQSLGQGLEFLIYFQGNSAPDKSGLPSDRFSAERTGGSVSTLTIQRTQQEDSAVYLCASSPGRVAYEQYFGPGTRLTVT.

In this sample, this clone turned up a few times. This chain joins TRBV29-1 and TRBJ2-7, with 10 bases identical to TRBD1. The CDR3 runs 14 residues. V gave up 2 bases and J gave up 5 bases; unmatched junction bases: 6. Germline-derived CDR1 and CDR2 are SQVTM and ANQGSEA. The CDR3 bases are TGCAGCGTTGAATTGGGACAGGGGAGCGACGAGCAGTACTTC. Its translation: CSVELGQGSDEQYF.

The chain couples TRBV19 to TRBJ2-7; the D is unclear. The germline V gene has CDR1 LNHDA and CDR2 SQIVND (reference sequence). V dropped 1 base and J dropped 0 bases, with 7 bases sitting between them. The CDR3 consists of 14 residues. CDR3 nucleotide sequence: TGTGCCAGTAGTATAGCGGTGAGCTCCTACGAGCAGTACTTC. This gives the protein CASSIAVSSYEQYF.

The genes are TRBV7-3 and TRBJ1-5; D perhaps matches TRBD1 (6 bases). CDR1 and CDR2 (germline): SGHTA, FQGTGA. The CDR3 runs to 19 residues. Trimming took 7 bases from V and 0 from J, leaving 25 bases between them. The CDR3 region has the DNA TGTGCCAGCACCAACAACCCCGGGACATTGATCATTAGCAATCAGCCCCAGCATTTT. Its protein is CASTNNPGTLIISNQPQHF. Using reference TRBV7-3 and TRBJ1-5 for the parts outside the CDR3, the full variable domain is GAGVSQTPSNKVTEKGKYVELRCDPISGHTALYWYRQSLGQGPEFLIYFQGTGAADDSGLPNDRFFAVRPEGSVSTLKIQRTERGDSAVYLCASTNNPGTLIISNQPQHFGDGTRLSIL.

The rearrangement links TRBV7-9 to TRBJ2-7; the match to TRBD1 covers 10 bases. The CDR3 spans 16 residues. V was pared by 5 bases and J by 0 bases, with 7 bases of the junction left unmatched. In germline, CDR1 is SEHNR, CDR2 FQNEAQ (reference sequence). The CDR3 region is CASSPTGTGVSYEQYF. The CDR3 region has the DNA TGTGCCAGCAGCCCTACCGGGACAGGGGTCTCCTACGAGCAGTACTTC.

The V and J genes are TRBV11-2 and TRBJ2-1; the match to TRBD2 covers 11 bases. Looked up from germline, CDR1 is SGHAT and CDR2 is FQNNGV. CDR3 length equals 17 residues. The ends lost 1 base at V and 4 bases at J; junction bases unmatched: 6. This chain's CDR3 is CASSLGLGLAGYNEQFF. The CDR3 coding sequence is TGTGCCAGCAGCTTAGGGCTTGGACTAGCGGGTTACAATGAGCAGTTCTTC.

The V call is TRBV7-9, the J call TRBJ1-1; D gene unclear. The CDR3 runs to 18 residues. The germline CDR1 and CDR2 sequences are SEHNR and FQNEAQ (reference sequence). Deletions cut 1 base from V and 2 bases from J, with 20 bases between. CDR3 DNA: TGTGCCAGCAGCTTAGGTGGACTCTTTCGAAACCTAAACACTGAAGCTTTCTTT. Its translation: CASSLGGLFRNLNTEAFF.

This clone is a singleton in its sample. The chain is built from TRBV19 and TRBJ1-3; D may be TRBD1 (6 bases). With 3 bases removed from V and 0 bases from J, the gap between germline ends came to 12 bases. Germline V gene sequence: CDR1 LNHDA, CDR2 SQIVND (reference sequence). CDR3 size: 16 residues. In DNA form, the CDR3 reads TGTGCCAGTAGTATGGGACATCCGCACTCTGGAAACACCATATATTTT. It translates to CASSMGHPHSGNTIYF.